The source of this TCR beta chain is a study of T cell repertoires in cytomegalovirus infection. Whole-study context: Indicated by public TCR beta signatures were CMV infection and matching HLA type.

This clonotype has ten or more counts. The germline V and J ends were trimmed by 2 bases and 3 bases, with 17 bases remaining between them. From germline, CDR1 is SEHNR and CDR2 FQNEAQ (reference sequence). This CDR3 contains 16 residues. Each CDR3 protein gets one entry after TCRdb re-called the reads with MiXCR. The sample lists nearly 550,000 distinct CDR3 sequences; more than 15% were seen once. This chain joins TRBV7-9 and TRBJ2-7; D may be TRBD1 (6 bases). The source material was CD8+ T cells from PBMCs. This receptor was identified in a human donor in good health (CMV status not recorded). Some clones in this sample may be carry-over from other donors' samples. The CDR3 region has the DNA TGTGCCAGCAGCTTACAAGACTCAGGGGATTTCTACGAGCAGTACTTC. This sequence encodes CASSLQDSGDFYEQYF. Based on the CDR3 plus reference TRBV7-9 and TRBJ2-7, the full variable domain is DTGVSQNPRHKITKRGQNVTFRCDPISEHNRLYWYRQTLGQGPEFLTYFQNEAQLEKSRLLSDRFSAERPKGSFSTLEIQRTEQGDSAMYLCASSLQDSGDFYEQYFGPGTRLTVT.